The clone carrying this TCR beta chain showed up just a few times. Its antigen is not identified. V gave up 3 bases and J gave up 0 bases, with 9 bases separating them. Germline CDR1 reads SGDLS; CDR2 reads YYNGEE. The CDR3 length is 14 residues. These data originate in a study of human T cells and chemical hapten exposure. The wider study: Per-sample TCR yield variability stemmed mainly from small pooled library volume differences.

Original data processing: Ranging from roughly 20,000 to 750,000, TCR counts per sample had a median value of around 92,000. TCRdb ran MiXCR on the RACE reads and lists one entry per CDR3 protein. These V and J calls are TCRdb output, not the study's own analysis. The repertoire includes around 74,000 distinct CDR3 sequences, about 31% of them detected once, and nearly 9% sits in the top ten. General study results and limits: Patch test score showed a positive correlation with PT1 expanded TCR counts. TCRs at a frequency above 1 in 1000 stayed unchanged with DPC sensitization.

Described time point: patch test 1, 2 weeks after DPC sensitization. The sample's treatment: therapeutic diphenylcyclopropenone sensitization with weekly scalp DPC. The material sequenced was whole blood, taken in connection with sensitization to the hapten diphenylcyclopropenone (DPC). V gene TRBV9 combines with J gene TRBJ2-5; unclear D gene. The TCR originated in a man aged 40-49 years with alopecia areata. Some clones in this sample may be carry-over from other donors' samples. In DNA, the CDR3 is TGTGCCAGCAGCGCCACAGTATACCAAGAGACCCAGTACTTC. As protein: CASSATVYQETQYF.